Listed here are 25 T cell receptor beta chains from one sample, sequenced in a study of T cell responses to AZD1222 COVID-19 vaccine. Method: immunoSEQ multiplex PCR; TCRdb's copy keeps in-frame clones and lacks some. The data hold under 140,000 clones, with about 87% observed a single time. The material sequenced was peripheral blood, taken 28 days after the second AZD1222 dose. These receptors all stem from an adult who received the AZD1222 COVID-19 vaccine.

The chain links TRBV5-1 to TRBJ1-1; D gene unclear. Looked up from germline, CDR1 is SGHRS and CDR2 is YFSETQ. This CDR3 comprises 14 residues. V was trimmed by 3 bases and J by 1 base, leaving 10 bases between them. The CDR3 here is CASSSYTPNTEAFF. The CDR3 DNA is TGCGCCAGCAGCTCCTACACCCCGAACACTGAAGCTTTCTTT.

This chain connects TRBV19 to TRBJ1-5; D is perhaps TRBD1 (5 bases). The length of the CDR3 is 16 residues. The germline V gene has CDR1 LNHDA and CDR2 SQIVND (reference sequence). V lost 5 bases, J lost 2 bases, and 16 bases lay in between. CDR3 sequence: CASSVAGGRRNQPQHF. The CDR3, as DNA: TGTGCCAGTAGTGTCGCCGGGGGTCGGCGCAATCAGCCCCAGCATTTT. The whole variable domain, filled in from reference TRBV19 and TRBJ1-5, reads DGGITQSPKYLFRKEGQNVTLSCEQNLNHDAMYWYRQDPGQGLRLIYYSQIVNDFQKGDIAEGYSVSREKKESFPLTVTSAQKNPTAFYLCASSVAGGRRNQPQHFGDGTRLSIL.

The table lists this clone with a few counts. This sequence joins TRBV6-5 and TRBJ1-5, with D unresolved. Between the trimmed V and J ends, which lost 2 bases and 7 bases, there was a span of 9 bases. The CDR3 runs 13 residues. The germline V gene has CDR1 MNHEY and CDR2 SVGAGI. CDR3 region: CASSYIKGQPQHF. The CDR3 region has the DNA TGTGCCAGCAGTTACATCAAGGGACAGCCCCAGCATTTT.

The CDR3 DNA is TGTGCCAGCAGCTTAGAAGCCGGGGAGCTGTTTTTT. Protein sequence: CASSLEAGELFF. The J gene is TRBJ2-2, the V gene TRBV7-9; no definite D call. Germline loops: CDR1 SEHNR, CDR2 FQNEAQ (reference sequence). The V end lost 1 base, the J end lost 6 bases, and 3 bases lay between the germline ends. The CDR3 spans 12 residues.

The chain joins TRBV5-4 to TRBJ2-7; weak D call: TRBD2 (6 bases). CDR1 SGHNT and CDR2 YYREEE come from the germline V gene (reference sequence). CDR3 length: 14 residues. V lost 2 bases and J lost 7, with 16 bases in between. CDR3 residues: CASSLGRGAGEQYF. In nucleotides, the CDR3 is TGTGCCAGCAGCTTAGGCCGCGGGGCCGGGGAGCAGTACTTC.

This chain links TRBV7-9 with TRBJ1-1, with D possibly being TRBD1 (6 bases). Trimming took off 1 base at V and 9 bases at J, with 9 bases between the two ends. In germline, CDR1 is SEHNR, CDR2 FQNEAQ (reference sequence). This CDR3 has 12 amino acids. In nucleotides, the CDR3 is TGTGCCAGCAGCTTAGGACAGGTTAAAGCTTTCTTT. The encoded protein is CASSLGQVKAFF.

V and J are TRBV28 and TRBJ2-3, with TRBD1 matching 8 bases. The length of the CDR3 is 14 residues. V lost 8 bases, J lost 4 bases, and 8 bases stayed unmatched. The germline V gene has CDR1 MDHEN and CDR2 SYDVKM. The CDR3 loop reads CASRSGGTPDTQYF. CDR3 nucleotides: TGTGCCAGCCGCTCAGGGGGCACCCCAGATACGCAGTATTTT.

This chain uses TRBV9 with TRBJ2-1, with 8 bases fitting TRBD1. With 0 bases clipped from V and 4 bases from J, the junction kept 6 bases outside the gene matches. Germline CDR1 SGDLS, CDR2 YYNGEE. CDR3 size: 16 residues. DNA of the CDR3: TGTGCCAGCAGCGTAGAAGGGACAGGAGAATACAATGAGCAGTTCTTC. Its translation is CASSVEGTGEYNEQFF.

The chain links TRBV28 to TRBJ2-1; 10 bases map to TRBD2. Germline values: CDR1 MDHEN, CDR2 SYDVKM. CDR3 length: 15 residues. V trimming: 5 bases; J trimming: 8 bases; junction bases outside the gene matches: 9. CDR3 protein: CASSPWTSGRDEQFF. The CDR3, as DNA: TGTGCCAGCAGTCCCTGGACTAGCGGTAGAGATGAGCAGTTCTTC.

The chain recombines TRBV10-3 with TRBJ2-7, with 7 bases aligning to TRBD2. V was pared by 0 bases and J by 2 bases, with 4 bases of the junction left unmatched. Germline-derived CDR1 and CDR2 are ENHRY and SYGVKD. The CDR3 length is 15 residues. The CDR3 DNA reads TGTGCCATCAGTGAGTCGGGAGGGCCGACCTACGAGCAGTACTTC. It codes for CAISESGGPTYEQYF.

The chain carries TRBV19 and TRBJ1-1; 9 bases align to TRBD1. Trimming removed 11 bases from V and 4 bases from J; junction bases left unmatched: 26. Germline V gives CDR1 LNHDA, CDR2 SQIVND (reference sequence). This CDR3 contains 19 residues. The CDR3 here is CAQITYRPGQGTRGTEAFF. The CDR3 DNA reads as TGTGCCCAGATAACGTATCGACCGGGACAGGGAACGCGCGGCACTGAAGCTTTCTTT.

The chain is built from TRBV7-9 and TRBJ1-2, with 7 bases aligning to TRBD1. The CDR3 contains 14 residues. Germline V lookup: CDR1 SEHNR, CDR2 FQNEAQ (reference sequence). J was trimmed by 7 bases and V by 5 bases; bases with no gene match: 10. CDR3 amino acids: CASSRNRDSPGYTF. Here the CDR3 DNA reads TGTGCCAGCAGCAGGAACCGGGACAGTCCTGGCTACACCTTC.

This chain joins TRBV19 and TRBJ1-5; 7 positions agree with TRBD1. The CDR3 is 14 residues long. V lost 6 bases to trimming and J lost 7 bases; unmatched junction nucleotides: 9. Germline-derived CDR1 and CDR2 are LNHDA and SQIVND (reference sequence). CDR3 protein: CASRGGQVKQPQHF. In DNA form, the CDR3 reads TGTGCCAGTAGAGGAGGACAGGTTAAGCAGCCCCAGCATTTT.

The gene calls are TRBV6-5 and TRBJ1-2; TRBD1 aligns across 9 bases. The CDR3 extends over 12 amino acids. J gave up 14 bases and V 6 bases, and 10 bases lay outside the gene matches. Germline V CDR1 and CDR2: MNHEY, SVGAGI. CDR3 nucleotide sequence: TGTGCCAGCAGAGGACCGGGACAGGGACGAACCTTC. Translating it yields CASRGPGQGRTF.

The V and J genes are TRBV5-1 and TRBJ1-6, with D perhaps TRBD1 (5 bases). Looked up from germline, CDR1 is SGHRS and CDR2 is YFSETQ. Trimming removed 0 bases from V and 9 bases from J, with 13 bases in between. This CDR3 has 15 residues. The CDR3 here is CASSLVGQATSPLHF. The DNA of the CDR3 is TGCGCCAGCAGCTTGGTGGGGCAGGCGACTTCACCCCTCCACTTT.

The CDR3 DNA reads TGTGCCAGTACGAGGGCGTCCAGGGGGAACACTGAAGCTTTCTTT. This gives the protein CASTRASRGNTEAFF. The chain combines TRBV19 with TRBJ1-1; tentative D call: TRBD1 (6 bases). This CDR3 spans 15 amino acids. Germline-derived CDR1 and CDR2 are LNHDA and SQIVND (reference sequence). V was clipped by 7 bases and J by 1 base, with 16 bases between them.

The CDR3 region is CASSLAGVHAIQYF. CDR3 DNA: TGTGCCAGCAGCTTGGCTGGGGTCCACGCCATTCAGTACTTC. The rearrangement uses TRBV5-4 and TRBJ2-4; D gene ambiguous. Germline-derived CDR1 and CDR2 are SGHNT and YYREEE (reference sequence). Trimming stripped 0 bases from V and 9 bases from J, with 13 bases between. The length of the CDR3 is 14 residues.

The J gene is TRBJ2-6, the V gene TRBV5-8; the D gene could be TRBD1 or TRBD2 (6 bases each). Germline-derived CDR1 and CDR2 are SGHTS and YDEGEE. CDR3 length equals 16 residues. V was pared by 4 bases and J by 2 bases, with 13 bases between. As DNA, the CDR3 is TGTGCCAGCAGCCGGGGGCCCGTTGCTGGGGCCAACGTCCTGACTTTC. Its protein product is CASSRGPVAGANVLTF.

This sequence joins TRBV12-3 or TRBV12-4 and TRBJ1-2; D remains ambiguous. Between the trimmed V and J ends, which lost 3 bases and 5 bases, there was a span of 10 bases. The CDR3 is 13 amino acids. CDR3 nucleotide sequence: TGTGCCAGCAGTTTGGGCAGGTATTATGGCTACACCTTC. Its protein is CASSLGRYYGYTF.

CDR3 loop: CASSPQSGGLNTEAFF. The CDR3 nucleotides read TGTGCCAGCTCACCACAATCAGGGGGTTTGAACACTGAAGCTTTCTTT. The chain links TRBV18 to TRBJ1-1; 7 bases are shared with TRBD1. The germline gives CDR1 KGHSH, CDR2 LQKENI. The CDR3 length is 16 residues. V trimming: 1 base; J trimming: 0 bases; junction bases outside the gene matches: 5.

The rearrangement links TRBV5-8 to TRBJ1-3, with D unresolved. Looked up from germline, CDR1 is SGHTS and CDR2 is YDEGEE. The CDR3 loop spans 13 amino acids. Trimming took 5 bases from V and 4 from J, leaving 10 bases between them. In DNA, the CDR3 is TGTGCCAGCAGTCTGATTGAAGGAAACACCATATATTTT. The encoded protein is CASSLIEGNTIYF.

The chain joins TRBV6-6 to TRBJ2-5; TRBD2 agrees at 8 bases. The V segment lost 7 bases and the J segment 1 base; nucleotides outside the gene matches: 5. Germline V gene sequence: CDR1 MNHNY, CDR2 SVGAGI (reference sequence). The CDR3 has 14 residues. In DNA form, the CDR3 reads TGTGCCAGCACGTTAACTAGCGGCCAAGAGACCCAGTACTTC. It yields the protein CASTLTSGQETQYF.

The chain recombines TRBV5-1 with TRBJ1-4, with 8 positions matching TRBD1. CDR1 is SGHRS, CDR2 YFSETQ, per germline. This CDR3 has 14 residues. Losses at the gene ends were 2 bases for V and 7 bases for J; bases not matched to a gene: 4. Here the CDR3 reads CASSFGTGSEKLFF. Here the CDR3 DNA reads TGCGCCAGCAGCTTCGGGACAGGATCTGAAAAACTGTTTTTT. Drawing the rest from reference TRBV5-1 and TRBJ1-4, the complete variable domain is KAGVTQTPRYLIKTRGQQVTLSCSPISGHRSVSWYQQTPGQGLQFLFEYFSETQRNKGNFPGRFSGRQFSNSRSEMNVSTLELGDSALYLCASSFGTGSEKLFFGSGTQLSVL.

V and J are TRBV10-2 and TRBJ1-4; D gene uncertain. The CDR3 spans 15 residues. With 3 bases removed from V and 7 bases from J, the gap between germline ends came to 15 bases. The V gene's germline CDR1 is WSHSY and CDR2 SAAADI. The DNA for the CDR3 is TGCGCCAGCAGTGAATTAGTGGGAAGTGGTGAAAAACTGTTTTTT. Protein sequence: CASSELVGSGEKLFF.

This chain links TRBV19 with TRBJ1-5; D gene uncertain. The CDR3 contains 15 residues. V lost 3 bases, J lost 5 bases, and 14 bases lay in between. The V gene's germline CDR1 is LNHDA and CDR2 SQIVND (reference sequence). DNA of the CDR3: TGTGCCAGTAGTATTTGGTCACCCGAGGATCAGCCCCAGCATTTT. Translated, it gives CASSIWSPEDQPQHF. The variable domain in full, with the rest retrieved from reference TRBV19 and TRBJ1-5, is DGGITQSPKYLFRKEGQNVTLSCEQNLNHDAMYWYRQDPGQGLRLIYYSQIVNDFQKGDIAEGYSVSREKKESFPLTVTSAQKNPTAFYLCASSIWSPEDQPQHFGDGTRLSIL.